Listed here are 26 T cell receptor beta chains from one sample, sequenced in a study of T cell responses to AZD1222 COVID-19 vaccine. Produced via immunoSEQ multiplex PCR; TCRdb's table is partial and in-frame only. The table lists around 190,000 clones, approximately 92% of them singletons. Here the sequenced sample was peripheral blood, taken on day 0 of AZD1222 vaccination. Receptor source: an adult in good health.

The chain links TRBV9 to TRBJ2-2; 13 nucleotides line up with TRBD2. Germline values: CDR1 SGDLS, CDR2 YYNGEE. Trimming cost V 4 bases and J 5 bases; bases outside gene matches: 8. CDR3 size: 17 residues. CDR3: CASSPRTSGGNTGELFF. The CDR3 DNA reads TGTGCCAGCAGCCCTAGGACTAGCGGGGGAAATACCGGGGAGCTGTTTTTT.

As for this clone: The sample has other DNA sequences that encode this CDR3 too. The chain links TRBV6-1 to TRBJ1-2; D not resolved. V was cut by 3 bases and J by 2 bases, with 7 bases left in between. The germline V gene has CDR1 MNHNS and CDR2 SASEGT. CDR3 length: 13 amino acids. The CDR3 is CASSEPENYGYTF. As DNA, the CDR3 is TGTGCCAGCAGTGAGCCCGAGAACTATGGCTACACCTTC.

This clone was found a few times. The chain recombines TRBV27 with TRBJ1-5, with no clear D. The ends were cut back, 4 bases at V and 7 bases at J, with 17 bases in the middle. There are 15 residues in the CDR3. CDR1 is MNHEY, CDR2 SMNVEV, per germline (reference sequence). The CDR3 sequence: CASSSSDPGGQPQHF. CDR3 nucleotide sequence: TGTGCCAGCAGTTCCTCAGACCCGGGAGGCCAGCCCCAGCATTTT.

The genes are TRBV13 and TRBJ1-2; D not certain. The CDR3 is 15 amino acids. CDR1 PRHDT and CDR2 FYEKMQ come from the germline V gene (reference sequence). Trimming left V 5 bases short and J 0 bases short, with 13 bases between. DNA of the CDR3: TGTGCCAGCAGCCTCGGAGGGCCAACTAACTATGGCTACACCTTC. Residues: CASSLGGPTNYGYTF.

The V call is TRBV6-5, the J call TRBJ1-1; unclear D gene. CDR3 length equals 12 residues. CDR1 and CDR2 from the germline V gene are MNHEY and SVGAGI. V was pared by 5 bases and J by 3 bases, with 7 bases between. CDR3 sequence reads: CASSPGHTEAFF. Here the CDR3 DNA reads TGTGCCAGCAGTCCAGGCCACACTGAAGCTTTCTTT.

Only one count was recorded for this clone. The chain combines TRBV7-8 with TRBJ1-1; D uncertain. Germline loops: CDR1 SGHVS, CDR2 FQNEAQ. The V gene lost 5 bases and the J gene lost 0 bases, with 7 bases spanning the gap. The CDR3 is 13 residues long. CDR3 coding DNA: TGTGCCAGCAGCCGGGATATGAACACTGAAGCTTTCTTT. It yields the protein CASSRDMNTEAFF. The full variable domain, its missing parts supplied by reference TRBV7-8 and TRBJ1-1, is GAGVSQSPRYKVAKRGQDVALRCDPISGHVSLFWYQQALGQGPEFLTYFQNEAQLDKSGLPSDRFFAERPEGSVSTLKIQRTQQEDSAVYLCASSRDMNTEAFFGQGTRLTVV.

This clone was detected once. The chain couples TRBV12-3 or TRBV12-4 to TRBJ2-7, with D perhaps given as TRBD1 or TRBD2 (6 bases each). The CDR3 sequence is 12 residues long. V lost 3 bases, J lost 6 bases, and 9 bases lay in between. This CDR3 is CASSFGGAEQYF. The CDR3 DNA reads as TGTGCCAGCAGTTTCGGGGGCGCCGAGCAGTACTTC.

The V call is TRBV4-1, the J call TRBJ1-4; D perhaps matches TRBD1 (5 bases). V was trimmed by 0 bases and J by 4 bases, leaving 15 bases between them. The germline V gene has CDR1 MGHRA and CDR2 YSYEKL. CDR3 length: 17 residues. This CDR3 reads CASSQDWLGRGNEKLFF. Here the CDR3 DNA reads TGCGCCAGCAGCCAAGATTGGTTGGGGAGGGGTAATGAAAAACTGTTTTTT.

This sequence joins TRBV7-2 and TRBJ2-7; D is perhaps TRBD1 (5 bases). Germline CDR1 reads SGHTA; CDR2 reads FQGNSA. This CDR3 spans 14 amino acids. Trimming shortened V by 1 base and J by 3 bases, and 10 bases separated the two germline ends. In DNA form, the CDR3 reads TGTGCCAGCAGCTTAGGGGGCTCGATCTACGAGCAGTACTTC. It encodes CASSLGGSIYEQYF.

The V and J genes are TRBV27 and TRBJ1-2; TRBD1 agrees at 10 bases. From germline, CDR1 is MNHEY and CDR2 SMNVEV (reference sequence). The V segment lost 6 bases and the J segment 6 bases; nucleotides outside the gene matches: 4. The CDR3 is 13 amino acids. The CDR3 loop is CASRMTGGDGYTF. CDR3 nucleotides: TGTGCCAGCAGGATGACAGGGGGCGATGGCTACACCTTC.

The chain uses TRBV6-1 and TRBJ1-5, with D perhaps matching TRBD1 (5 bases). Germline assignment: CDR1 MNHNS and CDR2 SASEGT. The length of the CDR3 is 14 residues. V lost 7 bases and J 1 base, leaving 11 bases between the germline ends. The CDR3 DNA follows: TGTGCCAGCACTAACGGGGGGAGCAATCAGCCCCAGCATTTT. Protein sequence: CASTNGGSNQPQHF.

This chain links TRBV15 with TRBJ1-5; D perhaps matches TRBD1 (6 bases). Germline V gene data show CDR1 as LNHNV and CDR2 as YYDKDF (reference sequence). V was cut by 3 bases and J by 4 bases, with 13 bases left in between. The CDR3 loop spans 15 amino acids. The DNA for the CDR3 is TGTGCCACCAGCAGTTCCGGGACAACAAATCAGCCCCAGCATTTT. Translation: CATSSSGTTNQPQHF.

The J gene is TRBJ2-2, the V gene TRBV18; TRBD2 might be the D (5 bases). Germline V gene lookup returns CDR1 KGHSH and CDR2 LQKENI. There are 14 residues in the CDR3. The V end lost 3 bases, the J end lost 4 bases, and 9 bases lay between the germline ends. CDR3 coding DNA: TGTGCCAGCTCACCCGCCGCGGGCACCGGGGAGCTGTTTTTT. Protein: CASSPAAGTGELFF.

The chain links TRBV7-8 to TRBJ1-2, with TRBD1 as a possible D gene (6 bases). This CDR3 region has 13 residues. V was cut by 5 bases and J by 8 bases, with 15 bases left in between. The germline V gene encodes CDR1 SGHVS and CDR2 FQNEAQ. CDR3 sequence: CASSLTGRYGYTF. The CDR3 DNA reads TGTGCCAGCAGCCTAACAGGGAGATACGGCTACACCTTC.

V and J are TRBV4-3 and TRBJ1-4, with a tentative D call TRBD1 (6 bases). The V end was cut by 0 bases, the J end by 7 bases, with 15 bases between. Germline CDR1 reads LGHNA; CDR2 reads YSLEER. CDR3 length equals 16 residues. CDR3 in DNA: TGCGCCAGCAGCCAAGAGTTAACACAGGGAGGTGAAAAACTGTTTTTT. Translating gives CASSQELTQGGEKLFF.

The CDR3 loop reads CASSLVASGTGELFF. The CDR3 DNA reads TGTGCCAGCAGCTTAGTAGCTAGCGGGACCGGGGAGCTGTTTTTT. This chain connects TRBV11-3 to TRBJ2-2; 8 nucleotides agree with TRBD2. V gave up 1 base and J gave up 5 bases; unmatched junction bases: 3. CDR3 length: 15 amino acids. Germline CDR1 SGHNT, CDR2 YENEEA.

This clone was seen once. The DNA for the CDR3 is TGTGCCAGCAGCCCAGGGAGGCCTGAAGCTTTCTTT. Protein product: CASSPGRPEAFF. The genes are TRBV5-4 and TRBJ1-1; D might be TRBD1 (5 bases). The germline V and J ends were trimmed by 4 bases and 6 bases, with 10 bases remaining between them. The germline CDR1 and CDR2 sequences are SGHNT and YYREEE (reference sequence). This CDR3 has 12 amino acids.

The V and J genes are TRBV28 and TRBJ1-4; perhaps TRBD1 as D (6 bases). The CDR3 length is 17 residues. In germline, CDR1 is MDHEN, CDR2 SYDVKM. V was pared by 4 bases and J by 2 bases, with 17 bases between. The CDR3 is CASSSPQGSTTNEKLFF. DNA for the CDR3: TGTGCCAGCAGTTCACCCCAGGGGAGTACGACTAATGAAAAACTGTTTTTT. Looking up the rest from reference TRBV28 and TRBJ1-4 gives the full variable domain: DVKVTQSSRYLVKRTGEKVFLECVQDMDHENMFWYRQDPGLGLRLIYFSYDVKMKEKGDIPEGYSVSREKKERFSLILESASTNQTSMYLCASSSPQGSTTNEKLFFGSGTQLSVL.

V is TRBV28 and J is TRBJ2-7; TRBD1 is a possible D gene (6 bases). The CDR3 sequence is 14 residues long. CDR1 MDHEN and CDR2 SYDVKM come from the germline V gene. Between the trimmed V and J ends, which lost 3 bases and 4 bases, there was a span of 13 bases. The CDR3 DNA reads TGTGCCAGCAGTTTGGGCAGGGGTAGGTACGAGCAGTACTTC. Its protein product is CASSLGRGRYEQYF.

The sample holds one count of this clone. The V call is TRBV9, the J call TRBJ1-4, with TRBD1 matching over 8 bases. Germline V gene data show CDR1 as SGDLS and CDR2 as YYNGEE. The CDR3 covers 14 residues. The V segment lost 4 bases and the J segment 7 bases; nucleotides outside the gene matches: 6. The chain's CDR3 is CASSQTGGGEKLFF. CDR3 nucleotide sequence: TGTGCCAGCAGCCAAACAGGGGGAGGTGAAAAACTGTTTTTT.

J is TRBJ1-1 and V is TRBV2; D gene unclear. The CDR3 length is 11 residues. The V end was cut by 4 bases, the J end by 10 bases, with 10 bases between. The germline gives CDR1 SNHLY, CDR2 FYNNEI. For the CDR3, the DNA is TGTGCCAGCAGTGGCATGGGCCTAGCTTTCTTT. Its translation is CASSGMGLAFF.

As DNA, the CDR3 is TGTGCCAGCAGTTTAGGGCTCGCGGGGGGAGGCACTAGCACAGATACGCAGTATTTT. The encoded protein is CASSLGLAGGGTSTDTQYF. This chain uses TRBV28 with TRBJ2-3; 8 positions agree with TRBD2. Germline V CDR1 and CDR2: MDHEN, SYDVKM. There are 19 residues in the CDR3. V shed 2 bases, J shed 0 bases, and the junction held 13 bases outside the gene matches.

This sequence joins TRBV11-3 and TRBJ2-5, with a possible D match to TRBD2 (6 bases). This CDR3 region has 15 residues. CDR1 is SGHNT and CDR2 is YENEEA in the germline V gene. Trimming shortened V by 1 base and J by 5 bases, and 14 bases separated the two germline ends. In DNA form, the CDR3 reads TGTGCCAGCAGCTTAGGGAGACTAGGGGCTGAGACCCAGTACTTC. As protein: CASSLGRLGAETQYF.

This CDR3 reads CASSPTGASAEAFF. For the CDR3, the DNA is TGTGCCAGCAGCCCGACAGGGGCCTCGGCTGAAGCTTTCTTT. The J gene is TRBJ1-1, the V gene TRBV3-1 (or the pseudogene TRBV3-2), with TRBD1 matching over 8 bases. Germline V CDR1 and CDR2: LGHDT, YNNKEL (reference sequence). The CDR3 spans 14 residues. J lost 6 bases, V lost 4 bases, and 7 bases had no gene match.

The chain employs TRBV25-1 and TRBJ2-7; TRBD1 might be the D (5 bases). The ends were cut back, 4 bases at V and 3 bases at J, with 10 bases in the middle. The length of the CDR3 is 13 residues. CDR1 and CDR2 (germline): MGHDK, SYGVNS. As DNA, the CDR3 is TGTGCCAGCAGTGGGACACTTTTCTACGAGCAGTACTTC. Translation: CASSGTLFYEQYF.

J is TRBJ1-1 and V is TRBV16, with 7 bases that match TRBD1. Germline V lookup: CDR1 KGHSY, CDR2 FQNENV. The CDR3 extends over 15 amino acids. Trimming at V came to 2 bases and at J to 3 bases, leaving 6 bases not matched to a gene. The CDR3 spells CASSQTYTGDTEAFF. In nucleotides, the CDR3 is TGTGCCAGCAGCCAAACCTACACAGGGGACACTGAAGCTTTCTTT.